Shown below are 13 T cell receptor beta chains from a single sample sequenced in a study of CD8 T cells in Susac syndrome. With random hexamers, about 0.45 to 1 ug RNA was reverse transcribed. TCRdb fed the immunoSEQ multiplex PCR reads into MiXCR, producing one record per CDR3 protein. The table has 140,000 to 150,000 distinct CDR3 sequences, roughly 94% seen once. Material: CD4+ T cells from PBMCs. Every receptor here comes from a human donor in good health.

V and J are TRBV7-2 and TRBJ1-4; D ambiguous. V lost 0 bases and J 8 bases, leaving 7 bases between the germline ends. CDR1 is SGHTA and CDR2 is FQGNSA in the germline V gene. The CDR3 extends over 13 amino acids. DNA of the CDR3: TGTGCCAGCAGCTTAGCGGAAGGAGAAAAACTGTTTTTT. Translation gives CASSLAEGEKLFF. Drawing the rest from reference TRBV7-2 and TRBJ1-4, the complete variable domain is GAGVSQSPSNKVTEKGKDVELRCDPISGHTALYWYRQSLGQGLEFLIYFQGNSAPDKSGLPSDRFSAERTGGSVSTLTIQRTQQEDSAVYLCASSLAEGEKLFFGSGTQLSVL.

Only a few counts were recorded for this clonotype. The chain joins TRBV29-1 to TRBJ2-3; 8 nucleotides agree with TRBD1. The CDR3 runs 13 residues. J lost 2 bases, V lost 6 bases, and 4 bases had no gene match. The germline CDR1 and CDR2 sequences are SQVTM and ANQGSEA. CDR3 in amino acids: CSVKDRATDTQYF. Written as DNA, the CDR3 is TGCAGCGTGAAGGACAGGGCCACAGATACGCAGTATTTT.

The chain joins TRBV25-1 to TRBJ2-7, with a tentative D call TRBD1 (5 bases). Between the trimmed V and J ends, which lost 2 bases and 6 bases, there was a span of 8 bases. This CDR3 is built from 12 residues. Germline V gene data show CDR1 as MGHDK and CDR2 as SYGVNS. DNA of the CDR3: TGTGCCAGCAGTGAAGGGGCACGCGAGCAGTACTTC. This encodes CASSEGAREQYF.

The J gene is TRBJ2-7, the V gene TRBV19; perhaps TRBD1 as D (5 bases). Trimming shortened V by 0 bases and J by 3 bases, and 9 bases separated the two germline ends. The germline V gene encodes CDR1 LNHDA and CDR2 SQIVND (reference sequence). This CDR3 has 14 residues. The DNA of the CDR3 is TGTGCCAGTAGTATAGATCGAAGGGGCTACGAGCAGTACTTC. This encodes CASSIDRRGYEQYF.

The rearrangement joins TRBV5-1 to TRBJ2-5; D remains unclear. The CDR3 is made up of 15 amino acids. Germline CDR1 is SGHRS and CDR2 is YFSETQ. Trimming cost V 0 bases and J 1 base, with 10 bases left between them. This chain's CDR3 is CASSLAPEPQETQYF. CDR3 sequence (DNA): TGCGCCAGCAGCTTGGCTCCAGAGCCCCAAGAGACCCAGTACTTC.

The rearrangement links TRBV19 to TRBJ2-1; 7 bases are shared with TRBD1. Trimming removed 6 bases from V and 0 bases from J; junction bases left unmatched: 5. CDR1 and CDR2 from the germline V gene are LNHDA and SQIVND (reference sequence). This CDR3 is 15 amino acids long. CDR3 protein: CASSPTGFSYNEQFF. DNA of the CDR3: TGTGCCAGTAGCCCGACAGGGTTCTCCTACAATGAGCAGTTCTTC.

The gene calls are TRBV5-1 and TRBJ2-1, with TRBD2 matching over 12 bases. V lost 6 bases to trimming and J lost 4 bases; unmatched junction nucleotides: 5. Germline loops: CDR1 SGHRS, CDR2 YFSETQ. This CDR3 spans 15 amino acids. This CDR3 is CASNLTSGRYNEQFF. The CDR3 nucleotides read TGCGCCAGCAACCTTACTAGCGGGAGGTACAATGAGCAGTTCTTC.

This chain connects TRBV12-3 or TRBV12-4 to TRBJ2-5; the D gene is possibly TRBD2 (6 bases). There are 14 residues in the CDR3. V was clipped by 6 bases and J by 2 bases, with 13 bases between them. This CDR3 reads CASRPGLLQETQYF. The CDR3 DNA reads as TGTGCCAGCAGGCCTGGACTATTACAAGAGACCCAGTACTTC.

The sample holds one count of this clonotype. The chain combines TRBV5-8 with TRBJ2-5; TRBD2 matches 13 bases. With 3 bases clipped from V and 3 bases from J, the junction kept 5 bases outside the gene matches. CDR1 is SGHTS, CDR2 YDEGEE, per germline. This CDR3 region has 16 residues. The CDR3: CASSSLGLAGEETQYF. Here the CDR3 DNA reads TGTGCCAGCAGCTCCTTAGGACTAGCGGGAGAAGAGACCCAGTACTTC.

This clonotype was observed a handful of times. The rearrangement links TRBV12-3 or TRBV12-4 to TRBJ2-3; no definite D call. The CDR3 runs 12 residues. V was cut by 5 bases and J by 5 bases, with 8 bases left in between. This CDR3 is CASSPSRDTQYF. The CDR3 DNA reads as TGTGCCAGCAGTCCAAGTCGAGATACGCAGTATTTT.

This chain connects TRBV2 to TRBJ2-1; D not resolved. Trimming shortened V by 4 bases and J by 4 bases, and 2 bases separated the two germline ends. CDR1 is SNHLY and CDR2 is FYNNEI in the germline V gene. The CDR3 runs 11 residues. The CDR3 protein is CASSVYNEQFF. CDR3 sequence (DNA): TGTGCCAGCAGTGTATACAATGAGCAGTTCTTC.

This clonotype was observed once. The chain joins TRBV6-1 to TRBJ1-5, with 8 nucleotides matching TRBD1. This CDR3 is 14 amino acids long. The V and J ends lost 4 bases and 3 bases, in that order; junction bases with no gene match: 2. Germline assignment: CDR1 MNHNS and CDR2 SASEGT. CDR3 sequence reads: CASSGGQVNQPQHF. The CDR3 region has the DNA TGTGCCAGCAGTGGGGGACAGGTCAATCAGCCCCAGCATTTT.

The chain couples TRBV5-1 to TRBJ2-4; no clear D. The V gene lost 1 base and the J gene lost 5 bases, with 4 bases spanning the gap. The CDR3 contains 12 residues. Per germline, CDR1 SGHRS and CDR2 YFSETQ. CDR3 region: CASSLNENIQYF. The CDR3 region has the DNA TGCGCCAGCAGCTTGAATGAAAACATTCAGTACTTC.